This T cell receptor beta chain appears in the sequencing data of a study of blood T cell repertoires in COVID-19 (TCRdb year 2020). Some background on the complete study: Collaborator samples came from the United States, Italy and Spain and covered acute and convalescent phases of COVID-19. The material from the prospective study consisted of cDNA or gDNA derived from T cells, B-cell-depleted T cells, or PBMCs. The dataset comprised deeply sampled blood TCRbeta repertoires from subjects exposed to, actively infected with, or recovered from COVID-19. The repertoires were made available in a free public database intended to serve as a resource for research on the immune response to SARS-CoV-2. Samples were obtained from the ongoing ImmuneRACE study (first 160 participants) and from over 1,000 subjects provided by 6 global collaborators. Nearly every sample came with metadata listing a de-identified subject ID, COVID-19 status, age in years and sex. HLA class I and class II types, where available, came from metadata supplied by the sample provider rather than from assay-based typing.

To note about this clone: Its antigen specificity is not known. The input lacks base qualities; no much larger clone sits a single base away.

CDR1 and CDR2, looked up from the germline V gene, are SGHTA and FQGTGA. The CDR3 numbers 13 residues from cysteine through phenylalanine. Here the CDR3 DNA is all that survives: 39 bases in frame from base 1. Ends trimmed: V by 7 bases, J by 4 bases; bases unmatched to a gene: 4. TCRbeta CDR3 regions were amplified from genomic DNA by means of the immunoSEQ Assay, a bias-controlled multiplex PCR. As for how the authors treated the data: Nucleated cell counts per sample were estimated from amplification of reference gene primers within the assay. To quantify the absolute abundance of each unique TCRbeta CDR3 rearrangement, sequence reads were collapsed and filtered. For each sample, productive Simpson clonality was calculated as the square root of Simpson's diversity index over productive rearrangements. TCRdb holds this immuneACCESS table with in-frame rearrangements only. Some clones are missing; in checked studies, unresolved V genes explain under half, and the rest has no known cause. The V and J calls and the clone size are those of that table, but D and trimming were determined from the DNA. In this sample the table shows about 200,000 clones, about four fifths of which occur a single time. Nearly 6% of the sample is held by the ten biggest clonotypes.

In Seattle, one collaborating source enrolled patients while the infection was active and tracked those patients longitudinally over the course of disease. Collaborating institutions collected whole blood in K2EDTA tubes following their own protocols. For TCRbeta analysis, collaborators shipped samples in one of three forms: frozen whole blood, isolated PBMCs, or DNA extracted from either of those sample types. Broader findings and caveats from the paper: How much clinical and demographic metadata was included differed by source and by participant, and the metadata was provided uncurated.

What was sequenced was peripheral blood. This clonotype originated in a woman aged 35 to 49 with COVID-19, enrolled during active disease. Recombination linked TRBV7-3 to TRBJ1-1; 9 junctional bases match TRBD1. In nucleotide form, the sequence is TGTGCCAGCACCACAGGGGGCGGCACTGAAGCTTTCTTT. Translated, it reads CASTTGGGTEAFF.